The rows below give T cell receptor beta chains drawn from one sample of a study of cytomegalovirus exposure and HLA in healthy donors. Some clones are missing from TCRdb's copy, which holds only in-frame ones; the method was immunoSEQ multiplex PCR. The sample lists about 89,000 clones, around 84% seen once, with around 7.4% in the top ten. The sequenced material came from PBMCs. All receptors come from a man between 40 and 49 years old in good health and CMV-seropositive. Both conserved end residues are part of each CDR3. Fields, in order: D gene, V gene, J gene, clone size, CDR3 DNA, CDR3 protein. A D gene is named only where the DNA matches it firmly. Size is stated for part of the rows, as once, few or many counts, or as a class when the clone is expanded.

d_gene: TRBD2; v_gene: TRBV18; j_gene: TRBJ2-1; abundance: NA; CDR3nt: TGTGCCAGCTCACCGGCAGCGGGAAATGTGAATGAGCAGTTCTTC; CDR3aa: CASSPAAGNVNEQFF
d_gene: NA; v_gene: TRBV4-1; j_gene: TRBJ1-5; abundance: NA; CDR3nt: TGCGCCAGCAAGGACAGATTAATTTATAGCAATCAGCCCCAGCATTTT; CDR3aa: CASKDRLIYSNQPQHF
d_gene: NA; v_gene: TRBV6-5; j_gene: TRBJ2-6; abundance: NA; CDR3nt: TGTGCCAGCAGTTACTCGCCCAGCTCTGGGGCCAACGTCCTGACTTTC; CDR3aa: CASSYSPSSGANVLTF
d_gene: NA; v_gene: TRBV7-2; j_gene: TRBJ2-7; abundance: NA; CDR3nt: TGTGCCAGCAGCCGGGGTTCGGTGTCCTACGAGCAGTACTTC; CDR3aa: CASSRGSVSYEQYF
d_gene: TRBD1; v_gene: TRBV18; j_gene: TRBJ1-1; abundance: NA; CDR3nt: TGTGCCAGCTCTCCGACAGGGAATACTGAAGCTTTCTTT; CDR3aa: CASSPTGNTEAFF
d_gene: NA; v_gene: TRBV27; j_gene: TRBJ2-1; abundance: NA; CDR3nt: TGTGCCAGCAGTCTAAGGAGACAGGCCTCCTACAATGAGCAGTTCTTC; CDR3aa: CASSLRRQASYNEQFF
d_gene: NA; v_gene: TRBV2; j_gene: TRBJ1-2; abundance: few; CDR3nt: TGTGCCAGCAGGGTACAGCATGGTAACTATGGCTACACCTTC; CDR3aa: CASRVQHGNYGYTF
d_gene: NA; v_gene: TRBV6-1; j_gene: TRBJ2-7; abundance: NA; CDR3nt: TGTGCCGCGAAAGGGGCGCTTAGCTCCTACGAGCAGTACTTC; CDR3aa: CAAKGALSSYEQYF
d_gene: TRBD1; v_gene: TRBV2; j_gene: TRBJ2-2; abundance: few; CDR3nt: TGTGCCAGCATCACAGGGGGCGGCGGGGAGCTGTTTTTT; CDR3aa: CASITGGGGELFF
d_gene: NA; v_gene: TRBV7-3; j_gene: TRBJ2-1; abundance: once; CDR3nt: TGTGCCAGCAGCTCCTACTCCGGGGTGAATGAGCAGTTCTTC; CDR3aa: CASSSYSGVNEQFF
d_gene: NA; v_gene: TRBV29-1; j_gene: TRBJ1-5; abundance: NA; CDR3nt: TGCAGCGTTGAGGGGGGAACTAATCAGCCCCAGCATTTT; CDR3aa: CSVEGGTNQPQHF
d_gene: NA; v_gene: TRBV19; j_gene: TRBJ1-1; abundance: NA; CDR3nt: TGTGCCAGTAGTATCGGAGTCCAGACTGAAGCTTTCTTT; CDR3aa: CASSIGVQTEAFF
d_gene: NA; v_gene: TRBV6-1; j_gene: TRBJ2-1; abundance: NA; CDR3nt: TGTGCCAGCAGTGAAGAGATCGGACTGCTTCGGTACAATGAGCAGTTCTTC; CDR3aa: CASSEEIGLLRYNEQFF
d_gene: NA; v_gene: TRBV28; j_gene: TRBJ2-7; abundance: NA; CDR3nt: TGTGCCAGCAGCGTCAGCTCCTACGAGCAGTACTTC; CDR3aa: CASSVSSYEQYF
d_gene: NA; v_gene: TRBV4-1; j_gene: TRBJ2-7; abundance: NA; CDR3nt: TGCGCCAGCAGCCGCGGACAGACCTACGAGCAGTACTTC; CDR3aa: CASSRGQTYEQYF
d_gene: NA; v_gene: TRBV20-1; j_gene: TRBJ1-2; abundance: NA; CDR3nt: TGCAGTGCTAGTGAGAGGGCTGGCTACACCTTC; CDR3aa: CSASERAGYTF
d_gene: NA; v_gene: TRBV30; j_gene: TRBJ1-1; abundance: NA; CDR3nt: TGTGCCTGGATCCCATGGGGGGGGATCACTGAAGCTTTCTTT; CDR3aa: CAWIPWGGITEAFF
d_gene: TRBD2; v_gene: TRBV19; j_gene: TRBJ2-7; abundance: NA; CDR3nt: TGTGCCAGTAGTATAGCAGCGGGAACCTACGAGCAGTACTTC; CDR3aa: CASSIAAGTYEQYF
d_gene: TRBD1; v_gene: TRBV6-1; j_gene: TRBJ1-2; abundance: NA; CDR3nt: TGTGCCAGCAGCGCCGGAACCGGACAGGTTTGGATCTACACCTTC; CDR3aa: CASSAGTGQVWIYTF
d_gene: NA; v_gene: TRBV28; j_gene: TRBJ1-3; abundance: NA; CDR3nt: TGTGCCAGCAGTTGCAGACAGCCTGAGTACACCATATATTTT; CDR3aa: CASSCRQPEYTIYF
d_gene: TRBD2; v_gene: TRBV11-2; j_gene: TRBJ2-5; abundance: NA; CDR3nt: TGTGCCAGCAGCTTCCCCCCCGCGGGAGCTCTAGAAGAGACCCAGTACTTC; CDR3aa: CASSFPPAGALEETQYF
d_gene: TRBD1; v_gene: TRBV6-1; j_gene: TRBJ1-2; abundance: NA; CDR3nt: TGTGCCAGCAATCCGGGACAGGGGGCCTATGGCTACACCTTC; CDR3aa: CASNPGQGAYGYTF
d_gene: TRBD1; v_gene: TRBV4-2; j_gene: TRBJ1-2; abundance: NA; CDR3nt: TGTGCCAGCAGCCAAGATGGGGACAGGGACTATGGCTACACCTTC; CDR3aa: CASSQDGDRDYGYTF
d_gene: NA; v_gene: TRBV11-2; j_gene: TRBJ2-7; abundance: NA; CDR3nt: TGTGCCAGCAGCTTAGCTTCCTCCTACGAGCAGTACTTC; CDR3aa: CASSLASSYEQYF
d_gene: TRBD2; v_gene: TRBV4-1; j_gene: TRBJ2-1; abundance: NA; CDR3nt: TGCGCCAGCAGCCAAGATCCGGGACTAGCGGTCACGATCGAGCAGTTCTTC; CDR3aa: CASSQDPGLAVTIEQFF
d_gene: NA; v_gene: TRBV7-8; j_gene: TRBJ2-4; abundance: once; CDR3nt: TGTGCCAGCAGCTTAGCGTCGGGGAGAGTCGAAAACATTCAGTACTTC; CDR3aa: CASSLASGRVENIQYF
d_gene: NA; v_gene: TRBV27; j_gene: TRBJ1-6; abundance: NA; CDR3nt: TGTGCCAGCAGTTTTTGGGGGAGGGTAGGTTCACCCCTCCACTTT; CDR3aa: CASSFWGRVGSPLHF
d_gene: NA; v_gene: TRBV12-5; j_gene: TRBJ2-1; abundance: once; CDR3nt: TGTGCTAGTGGTTCCGGGCAGCAGGGCTCTTACAATGAGCAGTTCTTC; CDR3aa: CASGSGQQGSYNEQFF
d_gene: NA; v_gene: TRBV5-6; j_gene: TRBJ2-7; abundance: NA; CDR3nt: TGTGCCAGCAGCTCGGCACAACGGGGGACCCACGAGCAGTACTTC; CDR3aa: CASSSAQRGTHEQYF
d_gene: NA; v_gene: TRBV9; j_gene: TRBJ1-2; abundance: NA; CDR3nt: TGTGCCAGCAGCGCAGGGACTGTAAGAACCTATGGCTACACCTTC; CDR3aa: CASSAGTVRTYGYTF
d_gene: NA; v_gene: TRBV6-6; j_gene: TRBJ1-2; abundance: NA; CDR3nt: TGTGCCAGCAGGAGTGGACAGTCTGATGGCTACACCTTC; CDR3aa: CASRSGQSDGYTF
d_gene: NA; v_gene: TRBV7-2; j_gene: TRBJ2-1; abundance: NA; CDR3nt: TGTGCCAGCTGCCGACAGGGAGGCTCCTACAATGAGCAGTTCTTC; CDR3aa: CASCRQGGSYNEQFF
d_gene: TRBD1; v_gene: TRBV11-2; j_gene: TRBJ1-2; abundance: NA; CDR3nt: TGTGCCAGCAGCTTAGTCCCGGGACAGGGGTTACGGGGCTACACCTTC; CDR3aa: CASSLVPGQGLRGYTF
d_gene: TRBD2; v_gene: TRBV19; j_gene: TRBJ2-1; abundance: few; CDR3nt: TGTGCCAGTAGTATTGCGGGAGATATAAGGAATGAGCAGTTCTTC; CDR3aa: CASSIAGDIRNEQFF
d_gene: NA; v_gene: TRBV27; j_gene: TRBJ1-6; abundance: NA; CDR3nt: TGTGCCAGCAGTCCACCGGCACAGGGAGGGAGGGATTCACCCCTCCACTTT; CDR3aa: CASSPPAQGGRDSPLHF
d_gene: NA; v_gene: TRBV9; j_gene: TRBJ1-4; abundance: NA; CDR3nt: TGTGCCAGCAGTGGACAGCGCAATGAAAAACTGTTTTTT; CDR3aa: CASSGQRNEKLFF
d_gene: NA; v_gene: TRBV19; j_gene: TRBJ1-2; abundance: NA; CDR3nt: TGTGCCAGTATCTCTGCGGGGGGACCCCAGGGGGGCTACACCTTC; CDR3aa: CASISAGGPQGGYTF
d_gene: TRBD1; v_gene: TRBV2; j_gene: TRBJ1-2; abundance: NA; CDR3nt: TGTGCCAGCAGTGAAGGACAGGGGGCGAACTATGGCTACACCTTC; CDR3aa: CASSEGQGANYGYTF
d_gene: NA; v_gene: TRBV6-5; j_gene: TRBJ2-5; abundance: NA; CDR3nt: TGTGCCAGCAGTTATAAGGGGGAGACCCAGTACTTC; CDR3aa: CASSYKGETQYF
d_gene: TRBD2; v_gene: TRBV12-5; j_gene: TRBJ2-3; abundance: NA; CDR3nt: TGTGCTAGTGGCCCGCCCACTAGCGTGGATACGCAGTATTTT; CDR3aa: CASGPPTSVDTQYF
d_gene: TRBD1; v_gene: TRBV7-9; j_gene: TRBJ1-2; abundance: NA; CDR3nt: TGTGCCAGCAGCGAGGGACAGGGGGACTATGGCTACACCTTC; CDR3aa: CASSEGQGDYGYTF
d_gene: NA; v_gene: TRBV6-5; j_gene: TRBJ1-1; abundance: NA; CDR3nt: TGTGCCAGCAGTTACTCGTTAGCAGGGTACACTGAAGCTTTCTTT; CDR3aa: CASSYSLAGYTEAFF